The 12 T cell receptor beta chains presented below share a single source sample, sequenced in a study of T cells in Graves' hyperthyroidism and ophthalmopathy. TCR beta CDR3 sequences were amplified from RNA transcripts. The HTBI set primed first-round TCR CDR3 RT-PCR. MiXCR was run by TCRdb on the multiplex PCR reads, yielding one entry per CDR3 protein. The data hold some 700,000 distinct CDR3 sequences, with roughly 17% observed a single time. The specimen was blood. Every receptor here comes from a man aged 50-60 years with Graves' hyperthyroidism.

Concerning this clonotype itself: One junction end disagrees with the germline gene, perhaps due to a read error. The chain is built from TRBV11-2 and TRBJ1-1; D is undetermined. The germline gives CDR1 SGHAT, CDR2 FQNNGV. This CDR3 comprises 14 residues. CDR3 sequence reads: CASSLGPANTEALF. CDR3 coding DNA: TGTGCCAGCAGCTTAGGGCCAGCGAACACTGAAGCTTTGTTT.

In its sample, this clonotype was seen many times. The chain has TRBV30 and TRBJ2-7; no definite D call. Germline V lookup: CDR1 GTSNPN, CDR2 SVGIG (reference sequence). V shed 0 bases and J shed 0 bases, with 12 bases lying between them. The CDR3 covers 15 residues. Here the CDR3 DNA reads TGTGCCTGGAGTGTACGAAGGGTATCCTCCTACGAGCAGTACTTC. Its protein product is CAWSVRRVSSYEQYF.

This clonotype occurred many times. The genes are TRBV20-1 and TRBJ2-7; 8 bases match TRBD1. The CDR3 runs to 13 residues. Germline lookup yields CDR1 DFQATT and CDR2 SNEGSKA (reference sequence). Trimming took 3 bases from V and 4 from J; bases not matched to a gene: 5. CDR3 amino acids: CSARRQGAYEQYF. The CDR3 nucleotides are TGCAGTGCTAGGAGGCAGGGGGCTTACGAGCAGTACTTC.

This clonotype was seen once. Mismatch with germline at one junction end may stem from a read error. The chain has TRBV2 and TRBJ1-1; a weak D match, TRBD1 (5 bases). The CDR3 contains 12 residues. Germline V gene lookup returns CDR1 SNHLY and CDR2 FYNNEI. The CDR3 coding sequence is TGTTCCAGCAGTGAATCTTATAGGGGAGCTTTCTTT. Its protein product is CSSSESYRGAFF. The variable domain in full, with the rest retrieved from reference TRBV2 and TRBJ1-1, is EPEVTQTPSHQVTQMGQEVILRCVPISNHLYFYWYRQILGQKVEFLVSFYNNEISEKSEIFDDQFSVERPDGSNFTLKIRSTKLEDSAMYFCSSSESYRGAFFGQGTRLTVV.

CDR3 amino acids: CSARDARGTDTQYF. Written as DNA, the CDR3 is TGCAGTGCTAGAGATGCCAGAGGGACAGATACGCAGTATTTT. This chain links TRBV20-1 with TRBJ2-3; D may be TRBD2 (5 bases). The V end was cut by 0 bases, the J end by 3 bases, with 10 bases between. CDR1 and CDR2 from the germline V gene are DFQATT and SNEGSKA (reference sequence). The CDR3 totals 14 residues.

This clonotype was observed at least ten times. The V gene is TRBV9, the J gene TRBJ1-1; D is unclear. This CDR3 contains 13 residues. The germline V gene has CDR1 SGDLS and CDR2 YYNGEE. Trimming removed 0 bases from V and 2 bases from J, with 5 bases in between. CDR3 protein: CASSVGHNTEAFF. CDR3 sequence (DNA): TGTGCCAGCAGCGTAGGGCATAACACTGAAGCTTTCTTT.

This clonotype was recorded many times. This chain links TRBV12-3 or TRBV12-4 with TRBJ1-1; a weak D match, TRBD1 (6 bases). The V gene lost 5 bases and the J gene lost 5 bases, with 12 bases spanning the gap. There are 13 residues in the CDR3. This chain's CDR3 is CASSRGRLTEAFF. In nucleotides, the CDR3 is TGTGCCAGCAGTAGGGGGAGGTTGACTGAAGCTTTCTTT.

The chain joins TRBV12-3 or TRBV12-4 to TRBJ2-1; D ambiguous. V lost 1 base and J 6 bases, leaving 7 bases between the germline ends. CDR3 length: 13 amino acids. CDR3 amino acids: CASSLVDGNEQFF. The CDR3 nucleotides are TGTGCCAGCAGTTTAGTGGACGGCAATGAGCAGTTCTTC.

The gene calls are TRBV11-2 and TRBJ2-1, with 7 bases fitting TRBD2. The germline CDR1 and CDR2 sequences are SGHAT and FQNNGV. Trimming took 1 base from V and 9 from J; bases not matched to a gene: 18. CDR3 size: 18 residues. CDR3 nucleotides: TGTGCCAGCAGCTTAGGTTTTCGGGGGGAGGCTATTGAGGGTGAGCAGTTCTTC. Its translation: CASSLGFRGEAIEGEQFF.

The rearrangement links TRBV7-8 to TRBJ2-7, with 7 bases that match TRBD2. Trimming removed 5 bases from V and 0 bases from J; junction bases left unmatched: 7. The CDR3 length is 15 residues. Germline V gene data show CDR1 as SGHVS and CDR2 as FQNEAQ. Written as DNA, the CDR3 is TGTGCCAGCAGCGAGCGAAGGGACTACTCCTACGAGCAGTACTTC. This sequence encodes CASSERRDYSYEQYF.

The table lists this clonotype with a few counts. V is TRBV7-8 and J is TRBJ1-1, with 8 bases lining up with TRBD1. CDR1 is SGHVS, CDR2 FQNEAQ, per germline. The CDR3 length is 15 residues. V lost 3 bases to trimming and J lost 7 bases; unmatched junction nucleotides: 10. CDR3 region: CASSFLAGGAGEAFF. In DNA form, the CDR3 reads TGTGCCAGCAGCTTTTTGGCAGGGGGCGCGGGTGAAGCTTTCTTT.

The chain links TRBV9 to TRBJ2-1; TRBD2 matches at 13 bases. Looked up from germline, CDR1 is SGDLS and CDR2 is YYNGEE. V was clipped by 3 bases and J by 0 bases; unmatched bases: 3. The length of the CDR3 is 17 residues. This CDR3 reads CASSATSGRGSYNEQFF. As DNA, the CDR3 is TGTGCCAGCAGCGCCACTAGCGGGAGGGGCTCCTACAATGAGCAGTTCTTC.